A single sample gave rise to the 20 T cell receptor beta chains below, sequenced in a study of breast tumors, draining lymph nodes, adjacent tissues. TCRdb processed the multiplex PCR reads anew with MiXCR; each CDR3 protein has one entry. The data show some 200,000 distinct CDR3 sequences, with around a third seen just once and 4.3% held by the top ten. The lymph nodes were axillary draining lymph nodes from breast cancer patients. Input material: axillary lymph node tissue. Receptors originate from a female donor with breast cancer. Some clones in this sample may be carry-over from other donors' samples.

Concerning this clonotype: One end of the junction fails to match germline, which may point to a read error. J is TRBJ2-5 and V is TRBV27, with D possibly called TRBD1 or TRBD2 (5 bases each). The CDR3 totals 12 residues. CDR1 and CDR2 from the germline V gene are MNHEY and SMNVEV (reference sequence). The CDR3 is CASGALGETQCF. In DNA, the CDR3 is TGTGCCAGCGGGGCGCTTGGGGAGACCCAGTGCTTC.

Comments on this clonotype: In this CDR3 the conserved last residue, phenylalanine or tryptophan, is missing, so a read error is likely. The DNA is omitted, as the CDR3 cannot be located on it reliably, and the CDR3 follows TCRdb's listing. This chain connects TRBV11-3 to TRBJ2-2. Per the germline V gene, CDR1 is SGHNT and CDR2 is YENEEA. The CDR3 comprises 14 residues, both ends counted. CDR3 in amino acids: CASSQVTEHRGAVV.

The chain has TRBV4-3 and TRBJ1-2; 10 nucleotides line up with TRBD1. This CDR3 is built from 14 residues. Per the germline V gene, CDR1 is LGHNA and CDR2 is YSLEER. The ends lost 4 bases at V and 7 bases at J; junction bases unmatched: 6. CDR3 sequence: CASSPGDRGGGYTF. In DNA, the CDR3 is TGCGCCAGCAGCCCCGGGGACAGGGGCGGTGGCTACACCTTC.

To note about this clonotype: A much larger clone lies a single base off, so this may be a read error. This chain links TRBV20-1 with TRBJ1-2; possibly TRBD1 for D (6 bases). V was cut by 0 bases and J by 10 bases, with 15 bases left in between. Germline V CDR1 and CDR2: DFQATT, SNEGSKA (reference sequence). The CDR3 consists of 13 residues. The CDR3 reads CSARDHGGDAYTF. In nucleotides, the CDR3 is TGCAGTGCTAGAGATCATGGGGGCGATGCCTACACCTTC.

The sample holds a few counts of this clonotype. A much larger clone lies one base from this, so it may be a read error. The genes are TRBV5-6 and TRBJ2-1; 8 bases are shared with TRBD2. This CDR3 region has 15 residues. From germline, CDR1 is SGHDT and CDR2 YYEEEE. V was pared by 5 bases and J by 15 bases, with 19 bases of the junction left unmatched. CDR3 DNA sequence: TGTGCCAGCAGTTACGGGACTACCGGGGGGGATAGGCGGTTCTTC. Translated, it gives CASSYGTTGGDRRFF.

The chain combines TRBV20-1 with TRBJ1-6; D unclear. V lost 0 bases to trimming and J lost 19 bases, with 16 bases between them. The germline gives CDR1 DFQATT, CDR2 SNEGSKA (reference sequence). There are 12 residues in the CDR3. The CDR3 bases are TGCAGTGCTAGAGATTACCGTCGGGCGCAGCACTTT. Amino acid sequence: CSARDYRRAQHF.

This clonotype was observed many times. This chain connects TRBV5-6 to TRBJ2-1, with 12 bases fitting TRBD2. Trimming took 1 base from V and 7 from J; bases not matched to a gene: 9. The germline V gene encodes CDR1 SGHDT and CDR2 YYEEEE. The CDR3 totals 17 residues. The CDR3 sequence: CASSLLASGGATNEQFF. The CDR3 region has the DNA TGTGCCAGCAGCTTGTTGGCTAGCGGGGGGGCTACGAATGAGCAGTTCTTC.

Points on this clonotype: Likely a read error: the CDR3 ends without its conserved phenylalanine or tryptophan. It is unclear where the CDR3 begins or ends on the DNA, so no DNA is shown, and the CDR3 is as TCRdb lists it. The chain joins TRBV9 to TRBJ2-6; the D call in the table, TRBD1, was not verified against the DNA. Ends included, the CDR3 has 9 residues. From germline, CDR1 is SGDLS and CDR2 YYNGEE. The CDR3 here is CASSATLGG.

This clonotype showed up many times. The gene calls are TRBV2 and TRBJ1-6; D unclear. The CDR3 sequence is 13 residues long. Looked up from germline, CDR1 is SNHLY and CDR2 is FYNNEI. V was pared by 7 bases and J by 4 bases, with 8 bases between. The chain's CDR3 is CASKDQYNSPLHF. CDR3 coding DNA: TGTGCCAGCAAGGACCAGTATAATTCACCCCTCCACTTT.

This clonotype came up many times. The rearrangement joins TRBV11-2 to TRBJ2-3; no clear D gene. Germline V lookup: CDR1 SGHAT, CDR2 FQNNGV. CDR3 size: 16 residues. The V and J ends lost 1 base and 1 base respectively, with 12 bases between them. CDR3 nucleotides: TGTGCCAGCAGCTTAGCACGCACGAAGGGCACAGATACGCAGTATTTT. Translated: CASSLARTKGTDTQYF.

This rearrangement joins TRBV30 to TRBJ2-7; no firm D call. Germline V CDR1 and CDR2: GTSNPN, SVGIG (reference sequence). The CDR3 runs 12 residues. Trimming shortened V by 3 bases and J by 7 bases, and 13 bases separated the two germline ends. CDR3 in amino acids: CAWRARGYEQYF. CDR3 nucleotide sequence: TGTGCCTGGAGGGCCCGTGGTTATGAGCAGTACTTC.

This clonotype was counted at least ten times. The chain joins TRBV9 to TRBJ2-7, with a possible D match to TRBD1 (6 bases). The CDR3 covers 14 residues. Germline loops: CDR1 SGDLS, CDR2 YYNGEE. Trimming removed 6 bases at V and 4 bases at J, with 17 bases between. The CDR3 DNA follows: TGTGCCAGCACCCCAAGCTGGACAGCTTACGAGCAGTACTTC. This translates into CASTPSWTAYEQYF.

In its sample, this clonotype was seen many times. The V and J genes are TRBV19 and TRBJ2-2, with D unclear. The CDR3 consists of 14 residues. The V gene lost 3 bases and the J gene lost 1 base, with 6 bases spanning the gap. Per germline, CDR1 LNHDA and CDR2 SQIVND (reference sequence). Here the CDR3 reads CASSIRRNTGELFF. The CDR3 DNA sequence: TGTGCCAGTAGTATCCGGAGGAACACCGGGGAGCTGTTTTTT.

To note about this clonotype: A much larger clonotype is one base distant, so this may be a read error. This chain joins TRBV19 and TRBJ2-4; weak D call: TRBD1 (6 bases). The CDR3 consists of 14 residues. The germline V gene encodes CDR1 LNHDA and CDR2 SQIVND (reference sequence). As DNA, the CDR3 is TGTGCCAGTGGTATGCCCCAGGGGACAAACATTCAGTACTTC. Encoded protein: CASGMPQGTNIQYF.

This clonotype has ten or more counts. The chain combines TRBV5-1 with TRBJ2-3; 15 nucleotides match TRBD2. The ends lost 4 bases at V and 5 bases at J; junction bases unmatched: 8. The CDR3 extends over 17 amino acids. Germline values: CDR1 SGHRS, CDR2 YFSETQ. The CDR3 DNA sequence: TGCGCCAGCAGCCGAGGACTAGCGGGGGGGATGATAGATACGCAGTATTTT. It specifies CASSRGLAGGMIDTQYF.

This clonotype was seen repeatedly, ten times or more. The chain carries TRBV5-1 and TRBJ1-6; D is uncertain. Per germline, CDR1 SGHRS and CDR2 YFSETQ. The CDR3 loop spans 15 amino acids. V lost 0 bases and J lost 5, with 9 bases in between. CDR3: CASSLERLNNSPLHF. CDR3 in DNA: TGCGCCAGCAGCTTGGAACGGTTAAATAATTCACCCCTCCACTTT.

The J gene is TRBJ2-6, the V gene TRBV12-3 or TRBV12-4; 7 bases match TRBD1. V lost 6 bases, J lost 1 base, and 9 bases stayed unmatched. CDR3 length: 17 residues. The CDR3 is CASSHRGGRSGANVLTF. Here the CDR3 DNA reads TGTGCCAGCAGCCACAGGGGCGGACGTTCTGGGGCCAACGTCCTGACTTTC.

The chain is built from TRBV24-1 and TRBJ1-5; possible D gene TRBD1, 5 bases. V dropped 2 bases and J dropped 11 bases, with 24 bases sitting between them. Germline V gives CDR1 KGHDR, CDR2 SFDVKD. The CDR3 has 17 residues. The CDR3 region is CATSDSGPLADPRTQHF. The CDR3 nucleotides are TGTGCCACCAGTGATTCGGGGCCCCTGGCGGACCCCAGGACCCAGCATTTT.

To note about this clonotype: The junction departs from germline at one end; a sequencing error may be responsible. V usage is TRBV13 and J usage is TRBJ1-6; TRBD1 matches at 7 bases. The germline gives CDR1 PRHDT, CDR2 FYEKMQ (reference sequence). The CDR3 runs 18 residues. The CDR3 loop is CASRPGQARGGDNSSLHF. For the CDR3, the DNA is TGTGCCAGCAGACCTGGACAGGCGCGGGGAGGGGATAATTCATCCCTCCACTTT.

This clonotype showed up many times. This sequence joins TRBV6-1 and TRBJ2-1, with unresolved D. Germline CDR1 and CDR2: MNHNS and SASEGT. CDR3 size: 15 residues. V was shortened by 8 bases and J by 7 bases, with 21 bases between the two germline ends. Here the CDR3 reads CASARSVKGGNEQFF. Written as DNA, the CDR3 is TGTGCCAGCGCTCGCTCGGTAAAGGGTGGAAATGAGCAGTTCTTC.